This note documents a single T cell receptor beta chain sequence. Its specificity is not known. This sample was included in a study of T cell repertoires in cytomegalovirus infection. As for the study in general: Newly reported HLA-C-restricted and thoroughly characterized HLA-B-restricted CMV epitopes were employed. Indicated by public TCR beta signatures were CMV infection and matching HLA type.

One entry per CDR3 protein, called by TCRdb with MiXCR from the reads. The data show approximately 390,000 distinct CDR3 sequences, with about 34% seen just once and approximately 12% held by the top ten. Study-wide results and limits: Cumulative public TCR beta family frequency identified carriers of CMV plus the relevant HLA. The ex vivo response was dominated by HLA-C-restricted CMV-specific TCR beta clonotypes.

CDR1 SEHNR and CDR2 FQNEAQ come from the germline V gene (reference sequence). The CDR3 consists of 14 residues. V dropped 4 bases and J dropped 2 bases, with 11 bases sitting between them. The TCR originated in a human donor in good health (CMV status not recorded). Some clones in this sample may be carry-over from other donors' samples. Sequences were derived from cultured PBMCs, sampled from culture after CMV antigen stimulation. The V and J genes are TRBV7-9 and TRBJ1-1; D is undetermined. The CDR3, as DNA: TGTGCCAGCAGCTCACACACGATAAACACTGAAGCTTTCTTT. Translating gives CASSSHTINTEAFF.